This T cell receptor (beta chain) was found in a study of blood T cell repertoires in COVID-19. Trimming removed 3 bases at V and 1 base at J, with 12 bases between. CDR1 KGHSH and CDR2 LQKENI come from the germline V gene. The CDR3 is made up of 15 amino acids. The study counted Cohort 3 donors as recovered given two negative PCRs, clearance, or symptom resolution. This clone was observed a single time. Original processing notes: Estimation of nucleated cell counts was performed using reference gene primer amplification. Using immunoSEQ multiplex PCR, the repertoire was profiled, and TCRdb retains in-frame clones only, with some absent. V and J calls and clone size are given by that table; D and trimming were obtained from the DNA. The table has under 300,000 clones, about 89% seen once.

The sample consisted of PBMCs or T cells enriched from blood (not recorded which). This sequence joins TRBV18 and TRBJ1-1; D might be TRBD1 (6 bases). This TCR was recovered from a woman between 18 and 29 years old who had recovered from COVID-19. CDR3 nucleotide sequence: TGTGCCAGCTCACCTCCTGGGGGCCGGAACACTGAAGCTTTCTTT. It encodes CASSPPGGRNTEAFF.